This section outlines one T cell receptor beta chain sequence together with its context. It has no known antigen specificity. No much larger clone exists at a distance of one base, and base qualities are not known. From each donor, a single peripheral blood sample of approximately 110 mL on average was drawn into heparinised tubes. Naive, central memory, regulatory and stem cell-like memory CD4+ T cells were sorted on a BD FACSAria II using a panel including CD45RO, CCR7, CD25, CD127, CD95 and CD27. Every sorted population had a purity above 98%. PBMCs were isolated immediately by Lymphoprep density gradient centrifugation and stained directly without culture. Samples were stained and sorted in pairs, with one healthy donor and one patient per experiment, so that batch effects were minimized. All of the isolated RNA was reverse transcribed with the High Capacity cDNA Reverse Transcription Kit, so expressed TCRB transcripts were sequenced. Deep immunoSEQ sequencing was applied to naive, central memory and regulatory T cell samples, giving an average of around 4 million total reads per sample. Sorted cells were lysed in RLT buffer, and RNA was extracted using DNase-treated RNeasy Micro or Mini kits according to cell number. To prevent cross-contamination, every cell subset was processed on its own, while patient and healthy donor samples were processed together. Using the immunoSEQ multiplex PCR, TCRB sequences were amplified from cDNA into 87-bp fragments spanning the CDR3 region. Sequencing of the amplicons was done on the Illumina HiSeq platform. Concerning the study's data processing: PCR bias was computationally corrected using synthetic template baselines, reads within Hamming distance 2 were collapsed, and singletons that could not be merged were discarded. Reads were aligned against IMGT so that V, D and J genes, CDR3 length and insertions or deletions at six rearrangement sites could be assigned. Clonotype counts were normalized to sorted cell number within each subset before computing true diversity and Gini coefficients with the tcR R package. The overlap coefficient, calculated on TCRB nucleotide sequences, was used to quantify repertoire sharing. Out-of-frame TCRB sequences from naive cells were analyzed as a proxy for the pre-selection repertoire. Here the immuneACCESS table is served through TCRdb, limited to in-frame sequences with V and J called. Missing clones are a known gap in these copies; in checked studies unresolved V genes cover under half, and the rest lacks a known reason. The D gene and trimming were derived from the DNA, and the V and J assignments and clone size from that table. The sample table contains 600,000 or so clones; only one count was recorded for about an eighth of them. In total, the top ten clones hold 0.035% to 0.045% of the sample.

This record belongs to a study of beta chain features in type 1 diabetes (dated by TCRdb to the late 2010s). In the study overall: Mean age, gender distribution, total cell number and subset yield were not different between patients and healthy donors. Regulatory and stem cell-like memory subsets were isolated from only 8 patients and roughly eight healthy donors, whereas naive and central memory subsets came from all 30 or so donors. Across all samples, about 110 million sorted cells were examined, and cell number per subset correlated strongly with RNA yield. In the study, recently diagnosed type 1 diabetes patients and matched healthy donors were compared on the TCRB repertoires of their sorted circulating CD4+ T cell subsets.

Trimming removed 0 bases from V and 1 base from J, leaving 4 bases between the germline ends. Spanning cysteine to phenylalanine, the CDR3 consists of 14 amino acids. The retained sequence is limited to the CDR3, 42 bases, with the frame set at the first base. In the germline V gene, CDR1 corresponds to LGHNA and CDR2 to YNFKEQ. Broader findings and caveats from the paper: At VDJ recombination sites, type 1 diabetes patients had fewer insertions and more deleted nucleotides, which implies abnormalities in thymic rearrangement. Naive, central memory and regulatory TCRB repertoires appeared more similar among patients than among healthy donors. Only small numbers of individuals were included in the HLA sub-analyses, which left unresolved whether HLA type had any influence on TCRB rearrangement. Because cDNA was sequenced instead of genomic DNA, highly expressing activated cells could be over-represented, though the groups showed no difference in activation or CD3 levels. Shorter templates might have been favored by PCR, but patient and control samples were amplified and corrected together, so both groups would have been affected equally by any skew. In all four CD4+ subsets, TCRB CDR3 length was moderately but significantly shorter in type 1 diabetes patients.

The chain was built from TRBV4-2 and TRBJ1-5; the D gene assignment is ambiguous. The sample comprised naive CD4+ T cells from blood. The cell subset or site label of this sample denotes: true naive CD4+ T cells. This TCR was recovered from a man younger than 35 with type 1 diabetes. In nucleotides, the sequence is TGTGCCAGCAGCCAAGAAAACAGCAATCAGCCCCAGCATTTT. Its protein is CASSQENSNQPQHF.